The present T cell receptor beta chain was sequenced within a study of blood T cell repertoires in COVID-19. Looking at the study overall: Spain, Italy and the United States supplied samples that represented acute and convalescent COVID-19.

Trimming removed 10 bases from V and 9 bases from J; junction bases left unmatched: 9. The length of the CDR3 is 13 residues. Study processing details: Quantification of nucleated cells was approximated via reference gene primer amplification. Libraries were prepared by immunoSEQ multiplex PCR; TCRdb keeps only in-frame clonotypes and omits some of them. The D gene and trimming were derived from the DNA, and the V and J assignments and clone size from that table. This sample carries roughly 150,000 clones, 80% of them seen once, and the ten largest clones take roughly 5.3%. This sequence joins TRBV12-3 or TRBV12-4 and TRBJ2-2; 9 bases are shared with TRBD2. The sequencing sample was made of peripheral blood. The TCR comes from a woman between 45 and 60 years old with acute or convalescent COVID-19. The CDR3 DNA follows: TGTGCCATCGCGGGGGGGAGAGGATGGGAGCTGTTTTTT. Its protein is CAIAGGRGWELFF.